These 23 T cell receptor beta chains share one sample of origin, sequenced in a study of blood T cell repertoires in COVID-19. Produced via immunoSEQ multiplex PCR; TCRdb's table is partial and in-frame only. Here the sample spans fewer than 150,000 clones, 80% to 90% being singletons. The sequenced sample consisted of peripheral blood. The receptors here all came from a man between 65 and 85 years old who had recovered from COVID-19.

The chain couples TRBV19 to TRBJ2-7, with 7 bases aligning to TRBD1. V lost 2 bases, J lost 3 bases, and 4 bases stayed unmatched. The CDR3 is made up of 14 amino acids. Per germline, CDR1 LNHDA and CDR2 SQIVND (reference sequence). Here the CDR3 reads CASSIRGGGYEQYF. CDR3 nucleotide sequence: TGTGCCAGTAGTATAAGAGGGGGCGGCTACGAGCAGTACTTC.

CDR3 protein: CASSQQLLGGNQPQHF. CDR3 DNA: TGTGCCAGCAGCCAACAGCTACTCGGGGGCAATCAGCCCCAGCATTTT. J is TRBJ1-5 and V is TRBV4-2; D is undetermined. Germline V gene lookup returns CDR1 LGHNA and CDR2 YNFKEQ. This CDR3 is built from 16 residues. Between the trimmed V and J ends, which lost 2 bases and 2 bases, there was a span of 13 bases.

V usage is TRBV6-6 and J usage is TRBJ2-5; 8 nucleotides match TRBD1. V was pared by 6 bases and J by 5 bases, with 8 bases of the junction left unmatched. The germline CDR1 and CDR2 sequences are MNHNY and SVGAGI (reference sequence). There are 14 residues in the CDR3. CDR3 DNA: TGTGCCAGCAGATACCCCGGACAGGGCGAGACCCAGTACTTC. This translates into CASRYPGQGETQYF.

The rearrangement links TRBV28 to TRBJ1-2; D possibly corresponds to TRBD1 (6 bases). In germline, CDR1 is MDHEN, CDR2 SYDVKM. The V end lost 4 bases, the J end lost 3 bases, and 18 bases lay between the germline ends. The CDR3 contains 16 residues. CDR3 sequence: CASSSMDRPRDYGYTF. CDR3 in DNA: TGTGCCAGCAGTTCTATGGACAGACCGCGGGACTATGGCTACACCTTC.

J is TRBJ2-1 and V is TRBV9; no firm D call. This CDR3 spans 13 amino acids. V dropped 2 bases and J dropped 10 bases, with 13 bases sitting between them. In germline, CDR1 is SGDLS, CDR2 YYNGEE. The CDR3 spells CASSVGNPTEQFF. The CDR3 coding sequence is TGTGCCAGCAGCGTTGGTAATCCTACCGAGCAGTTCTTC.

The chain has TRBV4-3 and TRBJ1-4, with TRBD1 identical over 12 bases. Looked up from germline, CDR1 is LGHNA and CDR2 is YSLEER. Trimming at V came to 3 bases and at J to 8 bases, leaving 16 bases not matched to a gene. The CDR3 runs to 19 residues. Here the CDR3 reads CASSHLHRDRGLRGEKLFF. CDR3 nucleotide sequence: TGCGCCAGCAGCCACTTACACCGGGACAGGGGGCTGAGAGGGGAAAAACTGTTTTTT.

The genes are TRBV5-1 and TRBJ1-6; TRBD1 aligns across 8 bases. J gave up 7 bases and V 4 bases, and 7 bases lay outside the gene matches. The CDR3 sequence is 15 residues long. Looked up from germline, CDR1 is SGHRS and CDR2 is YFSETQ. CDR3 region: CASSQGQGGNSPLHF. The CDR3 DNA is TGCGCCAGCAGCCAAGGACAGGGTGGCAATTCACCCCTCCACTTT.

Note on this clone: The sample contains more than one DNA sequence encoding this CDR3. The chain is built from TRBV7-2 and TRBJ2-5; 8 bases fit TRBD1. Trimming at V came to 6 bases and at J to 3 bases, leaving 6 bases not matched to a gene. The CDR3 runs to 14 residues. Germline V gene lookup returns CDR1 SGHTA and CDR2 FQGNSA. The CDR3: CASSPNRGKETQYF. CDR3 bases: TGTGCCAGCAGTCCAAACAGGGGGAAAGAGACCCAGTACTTC.

The table lists this clone with a few counts. The chain joins TRBV28 to TRBJ1-5; maybe TRBD1 (6 bases). This CDR3 has 15 amino acids. The V gene's germline CDR1 is MDHEN and CDR2 SYDVKM. Trimming took off 6 bases at V and 1 base at J, with 13 bases between the two ends. CDR3 amino acids: CASRQGLRSNQPQHF. The CDR3 region has the DNA TGTGCCAGCAGACAGGGCTTGAGAAGCAATCAGCCCCAGCATTTT.

This clone was seen only a few times. The chain combines TRBV7-2 with TRBJ2-7, with 9 nucleotides matching TRBD2. The CDR3 spans 15 residues. With 6 bases clipped from V and 5 bases from J, the junction kept 11 bases outside the gene matches. CDR1 SGHTA and CDR2 FQGNSA come from the germline V gene. For the CDR3, the DNA is TGTGCCAGCAGTCAATTTAGCGGGAGCATCGACGAGCAGTACTTC. Its translation: CASSQFSGSIDEQYF.

J is TRBJ2-7 and V is TRBV7-6; TRBD1 matches at 7 bases. The germline V gene has CDR1 SGHVS and CDR2 FNYEAQ. With V trimmed by 5 bases and J by 1 base, 8 bases remained unmatched. The CDR3 extends over 15 amino acids. CDR3 in DNA: TGTGCCAGCAGCCGAGAGGACAGGCCATCCTACGAGCAGTACTTC. It translates to CASSREDRPSYEQYF. The full variable domain, in which reference TRBV7-6 and TRBJ2-7 provide the parts outside the CDR3, is GAGVSQSPRYKVTKRGQDVALRCDPISGHVSLYWYRQALGQGPEFLTYFNYEAQQDKSGLPNDRFSAERPEGSISTLTIQRTEQRDSAMYRCASSREDRPSYEQYFGPGTRLTVT.

J is TRBJ2-2 and V is TRBV29-1; D might be TRBD2 (5 bases). V gave up 7 bases and J gave up 4 bases, with 13 bases separating them. Germline V gene lookup returns CDR1 SQVTM and CDR2 ANQGSEA. The CDR3 sequence is 13 residues long. DNA for the CDR3: TGCAGCGCTGGCTCCGGGATCACCGGGGAGCTGTTTTTT. Its protein is CSAGSGITGELFF.

This clone was detected only once. This sequence joins TRBV11-3 and TRBJ2-1, with a tentative D call TRBD2 (6 bases). This CDR3 comprises 13 residues. Germline-derived CDR1 and CDR2 are SGHNT and YENEEA. V lost 3 bases, J lost 9 bases, and 12 bases lay in between. This chain's CDR3 is CASSFTSSAEQFF. For the CDR3, the DNA is TGTGCCAGCAGCTTCACATCTAGCGCTGAGCAGTTCTTC. Drawing the rest from reference TRBV11-3 and TRBJ2-1, the complete variable domain is EAGVVQSPRYKIIEKKQPVAFWCNPISGHNTLYWYLQNLGQGPELLIRYENEEAVDDSQLPKDRFSAERLKGVDSTLKIQPAELGDSAVYLCASSFTSSAEQFFGPGTRLTVL.

J is TRBJ2-4 and V is TRBV28; the D gene is possibly TRBD1 (6 bases). The CDR3 consists of 14 residues. The germline V gene has CDR1 MDHEN and CDR2 SYDVKM. The V gene lost 6 bases and the J gene lost 3 bases, with 12 bases spanning the gap. This CDR3 reads CASRTQGGKNIQYF. DNA of the CDR3: TGTGCCAGCAGGACACAGGGCGGCAAAAACATTCAGTACTTC.

The rearrangement uses TRBV24-1 and TRBJ2-5; 8 positions agree with TRBD1. The CDR3 runs to 12 residues. Germline CDR1 reads KGHDR; CDR2 reads SFDVKD. The V segment lost 5 bases and the J segment 9 bases; nucleotides outside the gene matches: 4. The CDR3 here is CATSAATGAQYF. The CDR3 DNA sequence: TGTGCCACCAGTGCCGCGACAGGGGCCCAGTACTTC.

This clone came up many times. V and J are TRBV7-9 and TRBJ1-1; 8 bases are shared with TRBD1. The CDR3 runs to 15 residues. Germline assignment: CDR1 SEHNR and CDR2 FQNEAQ (reference sequence). V shed 5 bases and J 5 bases; nucleotides not matched to a gene: 10. CDR3 coding DNA: TGTGCCAGCAGCAGGTGGACAGGGATTGGGACTGAAGCTTTCTTT. It encodes CASSRWTGIGTEAFF. The full variable domain, in which reference TRBV7-9 and TRBJ1-1 provide the parts outside the CDR3, is DTGVSQNPRHKITKRGQNVTFRCDPISEHNRLYWYRQTLGQGPEFLTYFQNEAQLEKSRLLSDRFSAERPKGSFSTLEIQRTEQGDSAMYLCASSRWTGIGTEAFFGQGTRLTVV.

The V call is TRBV5-1, the J call TRBJ2-5; no reliable D call. The germline V gene encodes CDR1 SGHRS and CDR2 YFSETQ. V lost 2 bases, J lost 5 bases, and 7 bases lay in between. The CDR3 has 12 amino acids. This chain's CDR3 is CASSLDMETQYF. CDR3 DNA: TGCGCCAGCAGCTTAGACATGGAGACCCAGTACTTC.

This rearrangement joins TRBV4-2 to TRBJ2-5; 12 nucleotides match TRBD2. The trim removed 1 base at V and 4 bases at J, leaving 10 bases unmatched. Germline values: CDR1 LGHNA, CDR2 YNFKEQ. The CDR3 contains 18 residues. The CDR3 nucleotides are TGTGCCAGCAGCCAAGGGAACCTAGCGGGGGGGGTATTAGAGACCCAGTACTTC. Translating it yields CASSQGNLAGGVLETQYF.

The chain employs TRBV5-1 and TRBJ2-1; TRBD1 agrees at 7 bases. The V and J ends lost 3 bases and 5 bases, in that order; junction bases with no gene match: 2. The CDR3 covers 13 residues. In germline, CDR1 is SGHRS, CDR2 YFSETQ. The CDR3 is CASSWDSDNEQFF. In DNA form, the CDR3 reads TGCGCCAGCAGCTGGGACAGTGACAATGAGCAGTTCTTC.

This clone appeared a single time. The chain employs TRBV28 and TRBJ2-3, with D possibly being TRBD2 (5 bases). The CDR3 has 14 amino acids. Germline CDR1 reads MDHEN; CDR2 reads SYDVKM. The V end was cut by 3 bases, the J end by 8 bases, with 15 bases between. The CDR3 DNA is TGTGCCAGCAGTTTGTGGGCCTCGGAGGTTACGCAGTATTTT. Amino acid sequence: CASSLWASEVTQYF. The variable domain in full, completed from reference TRBV28 and TRBJ2-3, reads DVKVTQSSRYLVKRTGEKVFLECVQDMDHENMFWYRQDPGLGLRLIYFSYDVKMKEKGDIPEGYSVSREKKERFSLILESASTNQTSMYLCASSLWASEVTQYFGPGTRLTVL.

The sample holds a few counts of this clone. The CDR3 loop reads CASSSLTGTGNTIYF. DNA of the CDR3: TGTGCCAGCAGCTCCCTGACAGGCACTGGAAACACCATATATTTT. The chain combines TRBV7-9 with TRBJ1-3; a possible D gene is TRBD1 (6 bases). This CDR3 has 15 residues. V was pared by 4 bases and J by 2 bases, with 12 bases between. Germline CDR1 and CDR2: SEHNR and FQNEAQ (reference sequence).

As concerns this clone: At the DNA level, this CDR3 is encoded by other sequences in the same sample as well. This chain connects TRBV29-1 to TRBJ2-3, with TRBD1 matching 8 bases. CDR1 is SQVTM and CDR2 is ANQGSEA in the germline V gene. The CDR3 covers 14 residues. J gave up 3 bases and V 6 bases, and 8 bases lay outside the gene matches. The CDR3 is CSVDRTGSTDTQYF. The DNA of the CDR3 is TGCAGCGTCGACCGGACAGGGTCAACAGATACGCAGTATTTT.

V and J are TRBV7-3 and TRBJ2-1, with 11 bases fitting TRBD2. The CDR3 consists of 15 residues. Unmatched junction bases numbered 6, after V lost 2 bases and J lost 9 bases. CDR1 and CDR2 (germline): SGHTA, FQGTGA. CDR3 in DNA: TGTGCCAGCAGCTTACGAGGCCTAGCGGGAGGTGAGCAGTTCTTC. Residues: CASSLRGLAGGEQFF.